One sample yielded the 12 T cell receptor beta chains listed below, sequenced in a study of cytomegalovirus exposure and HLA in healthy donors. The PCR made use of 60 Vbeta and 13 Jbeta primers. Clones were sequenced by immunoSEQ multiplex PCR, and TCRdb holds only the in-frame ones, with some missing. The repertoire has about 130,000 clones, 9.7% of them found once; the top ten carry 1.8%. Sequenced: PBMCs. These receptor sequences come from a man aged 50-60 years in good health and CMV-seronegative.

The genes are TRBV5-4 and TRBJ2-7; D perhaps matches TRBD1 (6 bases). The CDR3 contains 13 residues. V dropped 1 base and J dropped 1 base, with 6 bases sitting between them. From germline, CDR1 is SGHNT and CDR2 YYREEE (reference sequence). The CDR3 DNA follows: TGTGCCAGCAGCTTGACAGGGTCCTACGAGCAGTACTTC. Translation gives CASSLTGSYEQYF.

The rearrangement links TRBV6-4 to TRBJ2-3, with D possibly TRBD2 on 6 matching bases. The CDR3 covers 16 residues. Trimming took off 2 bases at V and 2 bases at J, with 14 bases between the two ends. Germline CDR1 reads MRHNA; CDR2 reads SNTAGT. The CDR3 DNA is TGTGCCAGCAGTGACACGGCGGGGAGGCACACAGATACGCAGTATTTT. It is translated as CASSDTAGRHTDTQYF.

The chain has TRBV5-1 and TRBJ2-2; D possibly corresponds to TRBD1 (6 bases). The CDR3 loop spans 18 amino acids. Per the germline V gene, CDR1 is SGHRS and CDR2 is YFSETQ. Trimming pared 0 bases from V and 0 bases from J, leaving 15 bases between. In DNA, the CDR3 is TGCGCCAGCAGCTTGGGGGTAGGGGGAACTTCGAACACCGGGGAGCTGTTTTTT. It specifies CASSLGVGGTSNTGELFF.

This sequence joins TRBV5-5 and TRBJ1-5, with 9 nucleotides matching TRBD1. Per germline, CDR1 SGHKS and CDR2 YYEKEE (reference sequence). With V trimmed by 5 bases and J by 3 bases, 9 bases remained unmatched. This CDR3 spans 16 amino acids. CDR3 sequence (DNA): TGTGCCAGCAGGCCGGACAGGGGAGGACCCAATCAGCCCCAGCATTTT. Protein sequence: CASRPDRGGPNQPQHF. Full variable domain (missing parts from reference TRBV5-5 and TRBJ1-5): DAGVTQSPTHLIKTRGQQVTLRCSPISGHKSVSWYQQVLGQGPQFIFQYYEKEERGRGNFPDRFSARQFPNYSSELNVNALLLGDSALYLCASRPDRGGPNQPQHFGDGTRLSIL.

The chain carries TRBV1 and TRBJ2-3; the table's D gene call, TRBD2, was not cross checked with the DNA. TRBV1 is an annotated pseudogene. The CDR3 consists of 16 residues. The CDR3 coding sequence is TGCACCAGCAGCCCACCGGGACTAGCGGGAGCAGATACGCAGTATTTT. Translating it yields CTSSPPGLAGADTQYF.

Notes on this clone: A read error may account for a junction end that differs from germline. The CDR3 region has the DNA TGTGCCAGCAGACGACAGGGGGTGAAGACTGAAGCTTTCTTT. Translated, it gives CASRRQGVKTEAFF. The chain carries TRBV6-5 and TRBJ1-1, with TRBD1 matching over 9 bases. This CDR3 comprises 14 residues. The V gene's germline CDR1 is MNHEY and CDR2 SVGAGI.

CDR3 sequence reads: CASSPTTGQVYYEQFF. In DNA, the CDR3 is TGTGCCAGCAGCCCCACCACGGGACAGGTCTATTATGAGCAGTTCTTC. The rearrangement uses TRBV9 and TRBJ2-1; the match to TRBD1 covers 8 bases. CDR1 is SGDLS and CDR2 is YYNGEE in the germline V gene. V lost 4 bases, J lost 8 bases, and 14 bases stayed unmatched. This CDR3 is built from 16 residues.

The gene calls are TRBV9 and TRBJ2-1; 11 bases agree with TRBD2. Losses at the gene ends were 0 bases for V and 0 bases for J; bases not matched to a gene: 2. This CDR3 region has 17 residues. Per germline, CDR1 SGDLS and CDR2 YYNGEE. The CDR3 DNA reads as TGTGCCAGCAGCGTAGGGACTAGCGGGTACTCCTACAATGAGCAGTTCTTC. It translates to CASSVGTSGYSYNEQFF. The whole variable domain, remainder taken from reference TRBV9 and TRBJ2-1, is DSGVTQTPKHLITATGQRVTLRCSPRSGDLSVYWYQQSLDQGLQFLIQYYNGEERAKGNILERFSAQQFPDLHSELNLSSLELGDSALYFCASSVGTSGYSYNEQFFGPGTRLTVL.

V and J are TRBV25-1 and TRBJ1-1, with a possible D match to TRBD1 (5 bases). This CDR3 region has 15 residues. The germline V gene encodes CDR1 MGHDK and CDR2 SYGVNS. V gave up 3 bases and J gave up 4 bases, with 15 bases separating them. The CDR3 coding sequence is TGTGCCAGCAGTGAGCTGACAGAAGCTACCACTGAAGCTTTCTTT. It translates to CASSELTEATTEAFF.

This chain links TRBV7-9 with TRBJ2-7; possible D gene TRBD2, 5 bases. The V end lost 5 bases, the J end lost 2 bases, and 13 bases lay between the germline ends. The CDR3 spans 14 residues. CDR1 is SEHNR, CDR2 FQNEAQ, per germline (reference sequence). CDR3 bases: TGTGCCAGCAGCCCGAGGGCAGACGCCTACGAGCAGTACTTC. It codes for CASSPRADAYEQYF.

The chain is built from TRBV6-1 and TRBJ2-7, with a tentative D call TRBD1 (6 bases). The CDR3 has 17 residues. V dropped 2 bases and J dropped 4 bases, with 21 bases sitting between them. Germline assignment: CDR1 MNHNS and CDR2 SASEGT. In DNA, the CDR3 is TGTGCCAGCAGTGAACCCCCGCGACAGGTTGGAGTTTACGAGCAGTACTTC. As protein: CASSEPPRQVGVYEQYF.

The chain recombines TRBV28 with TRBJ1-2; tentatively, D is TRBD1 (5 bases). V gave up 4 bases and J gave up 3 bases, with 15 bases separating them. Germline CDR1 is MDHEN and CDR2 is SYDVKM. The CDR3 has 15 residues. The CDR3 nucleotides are TGTGCCAGCAGTTCCGACCGGGGAGGGGACTATGGCTACACCTTC. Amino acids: CASSSDRGGDYGYTF.